This TCR beta chain was obtained from a study of OX40 agonist ivuxolimab in advanced cancers. Regarding the study in general: The costimulatory receptor OX40 (CD134) was targeted by ivuxolimab, a fully human IgG2 agonistic monoclonal antibody. Intravenous ivuxolimab was administered to patients every 2 weeks at six dose levels: 0.01, 0.1, 0.3, 1.5, 3 and 10 mg/kg. Among the roughly 52 dose-escalation patients, roughly 20 had hepatocellular carcinoma, 15 melanoma, 9 renal cell carcinoma and 9 head and neck cancer. In the dose-escalation cohort, 65% to 90% of patients were male, and the mean age was roughly 60 years, with a range of roughly 20 to 79. Prior anti-PD-1, anti-PD-L1 or anti-CTLA-4 therapy was permitted, and about two fifths of dose-escalation patients had received checkpoint inhibitors. Partial responses occurred in three dose-escalation patients, of whom one had hepatocellular carcinoma and two had cutaneous melanoma. Peripheral TCRbeta sequencing was intended to test whether TCR sequence diversity was altered and clonal T-cell expansion was caused by ivuxolimab. The paper describes the monotherapy dose-escalation part (N of about 50 patients) of the phase I trial of ivuxolimab.

Counted from cysteine to phenylalanine, this CDR3 has 16 amino acids. Only the CDR3 part of the read is kept: 48 bases, read in frame from the first base. The germline V gene yields MGHDK for CDR1 and SYGVNS for CDR2. V is shortened by 0 bases, J by 0 bases, and the region joining them spans 12 bases. Worth noting for this clone: There is no known antigen for this receptor. No much larger clone is present one base from it, and per-base qualities are unavailable.

Patients with autoimmune disease history or receiving systemic immunosuppression were excluded from the trial. Peripheral blood for TCR sequencing was collected from all dose cohorts at baseline, on cycle 4 day 1, and on cycle 7 day 1. Samples came from an open-label, multicenter, first-in-human phase I dose-escalation trial of ivuxolimab. The trial enrolled adults with locally advanced or metastatic head and neck squamous cell, hepatocellular, melanoma or renal cell carcinoma. Before TCR sequencing, CD4+ T cells and CD8+ T cells from peripheral blood were sorted into separate populations. To sequence the TCRbeta CDR3 region, genomic DNA was isolated from the sorted cells. TCRbeta CDR3 regions were sequenced using the immunoSEQ Assay. TCRdb holds this immuneACCESS table with in-frame rearrangements only. Some clones are missing; in checked studies, unresolved V genes explain under half, and the rest has no known cause. Recorded for this sample are approximately 82,000 clones; over 85% of them occurred a single time. The ten largest clones capture roughly 22% of the sample.

Here is what the overall study found, with its caveats: Antigen specificity was not determined for the clonally expanded peripheral T cells. After ivuxolimab, CD8+ T cells had more expanded clones than CD4+ T cells on average. Low levels of normalized T-cell clonal expansion were also seen in some patients who did not respond. In partial responders in the 0.1-3.0 mg/kg groups, normalized peripheral clonal expansion was found to be among the lowest, especially among CD8+ T cells. Clonal expansion of both CD4+ and CD8+ blood T cells was observed from baseline to week 6 at doses 0.1 to 3.0 mg/kg.

This TCR derives from an adult with an advanced solid tumor such as melanoma, head and neck, liver or kidney cancer. Sequencing was performed on CD4+ or CD8+ T cells sorted from blood, taken in a trial of the OX40 agonist ivuxolimab. The chain is assembled from TRBV25-1 and TRBJ2-7; tentative D gene TRBD1, with 5 bases matching. The DNA is as follows: TGTGCCAGCAGTGAATATGGGGCGGTCCCCTCCTACGAGCAGTACTTC. Translated, this is CASSEYGAVPSYEQYF.